Described below is a single TCR beta chain sequence and its context. The V gene end was trimmed by 2 bases and the J gene end by 2 bases; junction bases not matched to a gene: 11. Germline V gives CDR1 SGHNT, CDR2 YYREEE (reference sequence). The CDR3 contains 17 residues. The sample comes from a study of T cell changes during pregnancy in multiple sclerosis. TCRdb's table, derived via immunoSEQ multiplex PCR, lists solely in-frame clones and lacks some. The sample has tens of thousands of clones, more than 85% seen once; the top ten hold approximately 2%. Sequenced material: CD4+ T cells from peripheral blood mononuclear cells, taken after pregnancy. This clonotype originated in a female donor in good health, enrolled as a control in a pregnancy study. This chain joins TRBV5-4 and TRBJ2-3, with TRBD2 identical over 7 bases. For the CDR3, the DNA is TGTGCCAGCAGCTTCCCTGGACTAGTCTTAATCACAGATACGCAGTATTTT. Protein: CASSFPGLVLITDTQYF.